The TCR beta chain described here comes from a study of cytomegalovirus exposure and HLA in healthy donors. About the study: Unique TCRs numbering around 85 million, obtained from HLA-typed donors, made up an early data release. Overall study results and limits: Later analysis revealed greater clonal expansion in HLA-associated TCR beta chains than in equally common others.

Concerning this clone: What it binds is not known.

CDR1 and CDR2 from the germline V gene are MNHEY and SMNVEV (reference sequence). There are 15 residues in the CDR3. V shed 7 bases, J shed 9 bases, and the junction held 11 bases outside the gene matches. PCR was performed using 60 Vbeta and 13 Jbeta primers. Data came from immunoSEQ multiplex PCR; TCRdb stores just in-frame clones and leaves some out. This sample's table has about 140,000 clones. The genes are TRBV27 and TRBJ2-1, with 11 bases that match TRBD2. Material for sequencing was PBMCs. The sequence was obtained from a woman between 18 and 29 years old in good health and CMV-seronegative. This CDR3 is CASTKISGRVGEQFF. In DNA, the CDR3 is TGTGCCAGCACAAAGATTAGCGGGAGGGTAGGTGAGCAGTTCTTC.